Below are 31 T cell receptor beta chains sequenced from a single sample in a study of blood T cell repertoires in COVID-19. Only in-frame clones appear in the TCRdb table, and some are missing; sequencing was by immunoSEQ multiplex PCR. The data contain hundreds of thousands of clones, 70% to 90% of them singletons. Sequenced: peripheral blood. Receptors originate from a woman under 30 with acute or convalescent COVID-19.

The chain recombines TRBV9 with TRBJ2-3; D perhaps matches TRBD1 (5 bases). Germline CDR1 and CDR2: SGDLS and YYNGEE. This CDR3 region has 15 residues. The V end lost 2 bases, the J end lost 1 base, and 11 bases lay between the germline ends. CDR3 loop: CASSVRQGGTDTQYF. The CDR3 bases are TGTGCCAGCAGCGTCCGGCAGGGTGGCACAGATACGCAGTATTTT.

The chain joins TRBV4-1 to TRBJ2-2; D is possibly TRBD1 (6 bases). Germline loops: CDR1 MGHRA, CDR2 YSYEKL. The CDR3 runs 13 residues. V was trimmed by 9 bases and J by 5 bases, leaving 13 bases between them. The CDR3 nucleotides read TGCGCCAGTTCAGGGGTGCGGACCGGGGAGCTGTTTTTT. As protein: CASSGVRTGELFF.

The V call is TRBV7-9, the J call TRBJ2-3, with D possibly matching TRBD1 (6 bases). The CDR3 consists of 15 residues. With 6 bases removed from V and 0 bases from J, the gap between germline ends came to 13 bases. Germline CDR1 and CDR2: SEHNR and FQNEAQ (reference sequence). CDR3 region: CASSEGHRSTDTQYF. CDR3 DNA: TGTGCCAGCAGTGAGGGACACCGTAGCACAGATACGCAGTATTTT.

There are many counts of this clone. The DNA of the CDR3 is TGTGCCAGCAGCTTAGGGACAGGGCGCCTCCATTCACCCCTCCACTTT. It is translated as CASSLGTGRLHSPLHF. The chain employs TRBV7-9 and TRBJ1-6, with 8 bases fitting TRBD1. The CDR3 is 16 residues long. V dropped 1 base and J dropped 8; count of bases not matched to a gene: 7. In germline, CDR1 is SEHNR, CDR2 FQNEAQ (reference sequence).

With regard to this clone: Other DNA sequences in the sample encode the same CDR3. The rearrangement links TRBV11-2 to TRBJ2-3; D gene unclear. Trimming stripped 7 bases from V and 0 bases from J, with 5 bases between. The CDR3 length is 12 residues. Germline loops: CDR1 SGHAT, CDR2 FQNNGV. The CDR3: CASTLSTDTQYF. In DNA form, the CDR3 reads TGTGCCAGCACCCTGAGCACAGATACGCAGTATTTT.

The rearrangement uses TRBV3-1 (or the pseudogene TRBV3-2) and TRBJ1-4; the D gene is possibly TRBD1 (5 bases). Trimming removed 0 bases at V and 4 bases at J, with 15 bases between. The germline V gene encodes CDR1 LGHDT and CDR2 YNNKEL (reference sequence). The CDR3 totals 17 residues. The CDR3 nucleotides read TGTGCCAGCAGCCAAGATTGGGGAGGCAGGGTTAATGAAAAACTGTTTTTT. It translates to CASSQDWGGRVNEKLFF.

This chain uses TRBV7-7 with TRBJ2-3; D is possibly TRBD2 (5 bases). V gave up 5 bases and J gave up 6 bases, with 12 bases separating them. The CDR3 is 13 amino acids. The germline V gene encodes CDR1 SSHAT and CDR2 FNYEAQ (reference sequence). CDR3 amino acids: CASSELRRDTQYF. CDR3 DNA: TGTGCCAGCAGCGAACTTCGGAGGGATACGCAGTATTTT. Looking up the rest from reference TRBV7-7 and TRBJ2-3 gives the full variable domain: GAGVSQSPRYKVTKRGQDVTLRCDPISSHATLYWYQQALGQGPEFLTYFNYEAQPDKSGLPSDRFSAERPEGSISTLTIQRTEQRDSAMYRCASSELRRDTQYFGPGTRLTVL.

V and J are TRBV5-1 and TRBJ2-5; tentatively, D is TRBD1 (5 bases). The CDR3 has 14 amino acids. From germline, CDR1 is SGHRS and CDR2 YFSETQ. V gave up 1 base and J gave up 3 bases, with 10 bases separating them. The CDR3 DNA sequence: TGCGCCAGCAGCTTGACGACAGATAAAGAGACCCAGTACTTC. The encoded protein is CASSLTTDKETQYF.

The rearrangement links TRBV4-1 to TRBJ1-1; possible D gene TRBD1, 6 bases. V lost 4 bases and J 5 bases, leaving 20 bases between the germline ends. CDR3 length equals 16 residues. Looked up from germline, CDR1 is MGHRA and CDR2 is YSYEKL. For the CDR3, the DNA is TGCGCCAGCAGCCTAACTAGGGGTCCTAGGGGGACTGAAGCTTTCTTT. Amino acids: CASSLTRGPRGTEAFF.

This clone was seen a single time. The rearrangement joins TRBV6-5 to TRBJ1-2, with TRBD1 matching over 8 bases. Germline lookup yields CDR1 MNHEY and CDR2 SVGAGI. The CDR3 has 15 amino acids. Trimming at V came to 8 bases and at J to 7 bases, leaving 15 bases not matched to a gene. The CDR3 loop reads CASRQRSQGALGYTF. Here the CDR3 DNA reads TGTGCCAGCCGGCAGCGGTCTCAGGGGGCGCTTGGCTACACCTTC.

The chain couples TRBV6-1 to TRBJ1-5; D not certain. The germline V gene has CDR1 MNHNS and CDR2 SASEGT. The V end lost 6 bases, the J end lost 1 base, and 10 bases lay between the germline ends. The CDR3 consists of 14 residues. CDR3 DNA sequence: TGTGCCAGCAGACAAGATTCCAGCAATCAGCCCCAGCATTTT. Encoded protein: CASRQDSSNQPQHF.

V is TRBV3-1 (or the pseudogene TRBV3-2) and J is TRBJ1-1; D unresolved. With 5 bases removed from V and 6 bases from J, the gap between germline ends came to 16 bases. The CDR3 sequence is 14 residues long. Per germline, CDR1 LGHDT and CDR2 YNNKEL (reference sequence). The CDR3 nucleotides are TGTGCCAGCAGCGAGGGTCTATCCCACGCTGAAGCTTTCTTT. As protein: CASSEGLSHAEAFF.

The chain combines TRBV11-2 with TRBJ1-2; D gene unclear. CDR1 is SGHAT and CDR2 is FQNNGV in the germline V gene. The CDR3 sequence is 16 residues long. V lost 3 bases and J lost 8, with 22 bases in between. The CDR3 sequence is CASSFRGQALLEGYTF. The CDR3, as DNA: TGTGCCAGCAGCTTTAGAGGGCAAGCCCTCCTAGAGGGCTACACCTTC.

V and J are TRBV27 and TRBJ1-1; D is undetermined. Trimming took off 3 bases at V and 0 bases at J, with 5 bases between the two ends. Germline V gene lookup returns CDR1 MNHEY and CDR2 SMNVEV (reference sequence). The CDR3 runs to 13 residues. CDR3 nucleotide sequence: TGTGCCAGCAGTTTTTCAGTGAACACTGAAGCTTTCTTT. Translation gives CASSFSVNTEAFF.

The J gene is TRBJ2-1, the V gene TRBV6-2 or TRBV6-3; the match to TRBD2 covers 11 bases. The germline gives CDR1 MNHEY, CDR2 SVGEGT. The CDR3 runs to 20 residues. Trimming at V came to 0 bases and at J to 1 base, leaving 11 bases not matched to a gene. The CDR3 DNA is TGTGCCAGCAGTTACTCACCAATAGCGGGGGGGCGTCATTCCTACAATGAGCAGTTCTTC. Protein sequence: CASSYSPIAGGRHSYNEQFF.

The chain recombines TRBV4-3 with TRBJ2-6; no reliable D call. The V and J ends lost 1 base and 4 bases respectively, with 14 bases between them. The CDR3 is made up of 17 amino acids. The germline V gene encodes CDR1 LGHNA and CDR2 YSLEER. CDR3 DNA sequence: TGCGCCAGCAGCCAAGGAGGCGAGGAGTCCGGGGCCAACGTCCTGACTTTC. Encoded protein: CASSQGGEESGANVLTF.

The chain employs TRBV5-4 and TRBJ2-3, with 12 nucleotides matching TRBD2. Per the germline V gene, CDR1 is SGHNT and CDR2 is YYREEE (reference sequence). The CDR3 consists of 17 residues. With V trimmed by 4 bases and J by 2 bases, 8 bases remained unmatched. CDR3 nucleotide sequence: TGTGCCAGCAGCGAGACCCCTAGCGGGGGGGCCACAGATACGCAGTATTTT. Its protein is CASSETPSGGATDTQYF.

The rearrangement links TRBV7-3 to TRBJ1-1; TRBD1 might be the D (5 bases). The CDR3 consists of 16 residues. In germline, CDR1 is SGHTA, CDR2 FQGTGA. V was pared by 6 bases and J by 4 bases, with 21 bases between. The DNA of the CDR3 is TGTGCCAGCAGATCTATGGGCTTCGGCGGGGGCACTGAAGCTTTCTTT. Protein sequence: CASRSMGFGGGTEAFF.

This chain uses TRBV4-1 with TRBJ1-2; no definite D call. Germline CDR1 reads MGHRA; CDR2 reads YSYEKL. The CDR3 loop spans 15 amino acids. V dropped 1 base and J dropped 2 bases, with 11 bases sitting between them. The CDR3 sequence: CASSQVGDFNYGYTF. CDR3 nucleotides: TGCGCCAGCAGCCAAGTCGGGGATTTCAACTATGGCTACACCTTC.

This chain uses TRBV10-3 with TRBJ1-1; 7 bases are shared with TRBD1. The J segment lost 7 bases and the V segment lost 6 bases, leaving 14 bases of the junction unmatched. Germline values: CDR1 ENHRY, CDR2 SYGVKD. CDR3 size: 15 residues. CDR3 DNA sequence: TGTGCCATCAGCGTTTTTTCTTTACAGGGGTTTGAAGCTTTCTTT. This codes for CAISVFSLQGFEAFF.

V gene TRBV4-1 combines with J gene TRBJ1-5; D ambiguous. This CDR3 contains 14 residues. V lost 1 base and J 1 base, leaving 5 bases between the germline ends. Germline V gene sequence: CDR1 MGHRA, CDR2 YSYEKL. The CDR3 sequence: CASSQAQSNQPQHF. CDR3 bases: TGCGCCAGCAGCCAAGCTCAGAGCAATCAGCCCCAGCATTTT.

The CDR3 nucleotides are TGTGCCAGCTCACCCGACAATTCTGAAGCTTTCTTT. Its protein product is CASSPDNSEAFF. V is TRBV18 and J is TRBJ1-1, with unresolved D. V was shortened by 3 bases and J by 6 bases, with 8 bases between the two germline ends. This CDR3 is built from 12 residues. Per the germline V gene, CDR1 is KGHSH and CDR2 is LQKENI.

For this clone: The sample holds other DNA sequences that translate to the same CDR3. This rearrangement joins TRBV7-3 to TRBJ2-3; the D is unclear. Germline lookup yields CDR1 SGHTA and CDR2 FQGTGA. V was clipped by 2 bases and J by 4 bases, with 4 bases between them. CDR3 size: 12 residues. CDR3 bases: TGTGCCAGCAGCTTAGGGCCAGATACGCAGTATTTT. Translated: CASSLGPDTQYF.

This chain connects TRBV3-1 (or the pseudogene TRBV3-2) to TRBJ2-7, with D possibly matching TRBD2 (7 bases). Germline CDR1 reads LGHDT; CDR2 reads YNNKEL (reference sequence). The V and J ends lost 0 bases and 3 bases respectively, with 18 bases between them. The CDR3 sequence is 17 residues long. CDR3 sequence (DNA): TGTGCCAGCAGCCAAGATCGAGGGGAGGGGGTGATCTACGAGCAGTACTTC. It specifies CASSQDRGEGVIYEQYF.

This chain connects TRBV29-1 to TRBJ1-1; maybe TRBD1 (6 bases). This CDR3 is 12 amino acids long. Trimming removed 7 bases at V and 6 bases at J, with 15 bases between. Germline CDR1 reads SQVTM; CDR2 reads ANQGSEA. The CDR3 sequence: CSAAGEPPEAFF. As DNA, the CDR3 is TGCAGCGCCGCAGGGGAACCACCTGAAGCTTTCTTT.

Here the CDR3 reads CASKGQPNNSPLHF. The CDR3, as DNA: TGTGCCAGCAAGGGACAGCCCAATAATTCACCCCTCCACTTT. This chain connects TRBV5-8 to TRBJ1-6; 7 bases match TRBD1. Germline V lookup: CDR1 SGHTS, CDR2 YDEGEE. The trim removed 6 bases at V and 5 bases at J, leaving 5 bases unmatched. The CDR3 runs 14 residues.

The chain has TRBV19 and TRBJ2-7; possibly TRBD1 for D (6 bases). The CDR3 has 14 amino acids. V lost 2 bases to trimming and J lost 3 bases, with 11 bases between them. Germline CDR1 reads LNHDA; CDR2 reads SQIVND (reference sequence). CDR3 amino acids: CASSINRVDYEQYF. In DNA, the CDR3 is TGTGCCAGTAGTATAAACAGGGTAGACTACGAGCAGTACTTC.

This chain uses TRBV18 with TRBJ1-1; D unresolved. The germline gives CDR1 KGHSH, CDR2 LQKENI. V was clipped by 5 bases and J by 4 bases, with 11 bases between them. This CDR3 has 13 amino acids. CDR3 residues: CASSLVGGTEAFF. DNA for the CDR3: TGTGCCAGCTCATTGGTTGGCGGCACTGAAGCTTTCTTT.

This chain joins TRBV7-2 and TRBJ1-1; TRBD1 matches at 7 bases. CDR3 length: 14 amino acids. Trimming took 1 base from V and 9 from J; bases not matched to a gene: 8. Germline lookup yields CDR1 SGHTA and CDR2 FQGNSA. For the CDR3, the DNA is TGTGCCAGCAGCTTAGGTACCCAGGGGGTGAAAGCTTTCTTT. Its protein product is CASSLGTQGVKAFF.

The J gene is TRBJ1-3, the V gene TRBV28; 8 nucleotides agree with TRBD1. The CDR3 runs to 17 residues. Germline V gene lookup returns CDR1 MDHEN and CDR2 SYDVKM. The V and J ends lost 7 bases and 0 bases, in that order; junction bases with no gene match: 11. This chain's CDR3 is CASKTPTGELSGNTIYF. CDR3 sequence (DNA): TGTGCCAGCAAGACACCGACAGGGGAGCTCTCTGGAAACACCATATATTTT.

This chain connects TRBV30 to TRBJ1-1; D possibly corresponds to TRBD1 (5 bases). The CDR3 totals 13 residues. Germline V CDR1 and CDR2: GTSNPN, SVGIG (reference sequence). Trimming took off 4 bases at V and 6 bases at J, with 15 bases between the two ends. In nucleotides, the CDR3 is TGTGCCTGGAATACTCAGGGCCGCGCTGAAGCTTTCTTT. Protein: CAWNTQGRAEAFF.